One and the same sample provided the 8 T cell receptor beta chains below, sequenced in a study of T-cell memory formation after mild COVID-19. TCRdb re-called the 5' RACE reads with MiXCR, one entry per CDR3 protein. The sample shows about half a million distinct CDR3 sequences, 18% of them seen only once. Input material: PBMCs or a T cell subset sorted from them (not recorded which). These receptors all stem from an adult woman who had mild COVID-19 (a few samples of this study predate the infection). Cell type and time point are not known.

The genes are TRBV7-8 and TRBJ2-7; TRBD1 agrees at 9 bases. Germline V gene data show CDR1 as SGHVS and CDR2 as FQNEAQ. The CDR3 totals 15 residues. V gave up 5 bases and J gave up 6 bases; unmatched junction bases: 11. The CDR3 spells CASSPGQGITREQYF. The CDR3 nucleotides are TGTGCCAGCAGCCCGGGACAGGGCATAACCCGCGAGCAGTACTTC.

This clonotype was detected only a few times. The J gene is TRBJ2-3, the V gene TRBV14, with D perhaps TRBD1 (5 bases). The germline CDR1 and CDR2 sequences are SGHDN and FVKESK. The CDR3 consists of 11 residues. The V and J ends lost 0 bases and 14 bases respectively, with 9 bases between them. CDR3 coding DNA: TGTGCCAGCAGCCAAGACAGGGAACCGTATTTT. Protein sequence: CASSQDREPYF.

The CDR3 protein is CASRLGGGLYNEQFF. CDR3 bases: TGTGCCAGCAGGCTAGGAGGGGGCCTCTACAATGAGCAGTTCTTC. V gene TRBV12-3 or TRBV12-4 combines with J gene TRBJ2-1; D is possibly TRBD1 (7 bases). CDR3 size: 15 residues. Deletions cut 6 bases from V and 3 bases from J, with 15 bases between.

This clonotype was detected once. This chain connects TRBV5-4 to TRBJ2-1; 13 positions agree with TRBD2. CDR1 and CDR2 from the germline V gene are SGHNT and YYREEE (reference sequence). Trimming took 0 bases from V and 6 from J; bases not matched to a gene: 3. The CDR3 runs 16 residues. CDR3 bases: TGTGCCAGCAGCTTGGGGGGGACTAGCGGGACCAATGAGCAGTTCTTC. This gives the protein CASSLGGTSGTNEQFF.

At least ten counts were recorded for this clonotype. The chain links TRBV20-1 to TRBJ2-2, with D perhaps assigned TRBD1 or TRBD2 (5 bases each). V was trimmed by 6 bases and J by 1 base, leaving 15 bases between them. The germline V gene encodes CDR1 DFQATT and CDR2 SNEGSKA (reference sequence). This CDR3 comprises 15 residues. The CDR3 region has the DNA TGCAGTGCCTTTCCGGGGACCCTGAACACCGGGGAGCTGTTTTTT. Translation: CSAFPGTLNTGELFF.

Concerning this clonotype itself: It is likely a read error, because the conserved phenylalanine at the end of the CDR3 is missing. The CDR3 region has the DNA TGCAGCGTTGAAGTGGGTGGCTACACCTTA. This encodes CSVEVGGYTL. V and J are TRBV29-1 and TRBJ1-2; D gene unclear. CDR1 is SQVTM, CDR2 ANQGSEA, per germline. The CDR3 covers 10 residues. With 1 base removed from V and 7 bases from J, the gap between germline ends came to 4 bases.

The table lists this clonotype with a few counts. The V gene is TRBV24-1, the J gene TRBJ2-3; D is ambiguous. V lost 9 bases to trimming and J lost 1 base, with 4 bases between them. Germline V lookup: CDR1 KGHDR, CDR2 SFDVKD. This CDR3 has 11 residues. Here the CDR3 reads CATQGTDTQYF. The CDR3 nucleotides read TGTGCCACCCAGGGCACAGATACGCAGTATTTT.

V and J are TRBV7-8 and TRBJ2-1; unclear D gene. Trimming took 1 base from V and 10 from J, leaving 8 bases between them. The germline CDR1 and CDR2 sequences are SGHVS and FQNEAQ. The CDR3 is 12 amino acids. The CDR3 nucleotides read TGTGCCAGCAGCTTAGGGCCGGCGGAGCAGTTCTTC. It specifies CASSLGPAEQFF.